A selection of T cell receptor beta chains follows, all from one sample in a study of cytomegalovirus exposure and HLA in healthy donors. Profiling relied on immunoSEQ multiplex PCR, and the TCRdb table lists in-frame clones only, not all of them. The sample includes approximately 97,000 clones, approximately 95% of them seen just once. Sequenced input: PBMCs. These receptor sequences come from a woman between 18 and 29 years old in good health and CMV-seronegative. Each CDR3 is given with its conserved first and last residue. The D gene is left open where the match is weak. Size tells how often a clone was seen (once, few, many) or the class of an expanded clone, and some rows leave it out.

>few|TRBV19|TRBD2|TRBJ2-1
TGTGCCAGTAGTATTCGGGGGGGTTGGAATGAGCAGTTCTTC
CASSIRGGWNEQFF
>-|TRBV11-2|-|TRBJ1-2
TGTGCCAGCAGCTTAGGTCAGGGTAACTATGGCTACACCTTC
CASSLGQGNYGYTF
>-|TRBV11-2|TRBD2|TRBJ2-1
TGTGCCAGCAGCTTATACGGGACTAGCGGGAGTGGCCATGAGCAGTTCTTC
CASSLYGTSGSGHEQFF
>-|TRBV6-1|-|TRBJ2-1
TGTGCCAGCTTGTACCGGGACTTGAATTACAATGAGCAGTTCTTC
CASLYRDLNYNEQFF
>once|TRBV7-9|-|TRBJ1-4
TGTGCCAGCAACTCTCTTTTGGTGACAACTAATGAAAAACTGTTTTTT
CASNSLLVTTNEKLFF
>-|TRBV27|TRBD1|TRBJ1-2
TGTGCCAGCAGTTCGGACAGGGTTGGGTATGGCTACACCTTC
CASSSDRVGYGYTF
>once|TRBV7-9|TRBD1|TRBJ2-1
TGTGCCAGCAGCTTAGCTCTTTGGACAGGGGTAGGAGGTGAGCAGTTCTTC
CASSLALWTGVGGEQFF
>-|TRBV7-2|-|TRBJ2-1
TGTGCCAGCAGCTCAGGCTGGGAGTACAATGAGCAGTTCTTC
CASSSGWEYNEQFF
>-|TRBV30|-|TRBJ1-6
TGTGCCTGGGGTTCCAACAGGGTAGTTTCACCCCTCCACTTT
CAWGSNRVVSPLHF
>-|TRBV9|-|TRBJ1-5
TGTGCCAGCAGCGCCGGTCAGGGAGGTCAGCCCCAGCATTTT
CASSAGQGGQPQHF
>-|TRBV30|-|TRBJ1-4
TGTGCCTGGACGATCAAGGCGGGAGAAAAACTGTTTTTT
CAWTIKAGEKLFF
>-|TRBV5-8|-|TRBJ1-2
TGTGCCAGCAGCTTGCAGGGGTACTATGGCTACACCTTC
CASSLQGYYGYTF
>-|TRBV2|TRBD1|TRBJ1-2
TGTGCCAGCAGTGAAATGGACAGGATCTATGGCTACACCTTC
CASSEMDRIYGYTF
>-|TRBV7-9|-|TRBJ1-6
TGTGCCAGCAGCCTCGAACAGGGTGTGGACGGTTCACCCCTCCACTTT
CASSLEQGVDGSPLHF
>-|TRBV5-1|-|TRBJ1-3
TGCGCCAGCAGCCAAAGGGGGGGCGGAAACACCATATATTTT
CASSQRGGGNTIYF
>-|TRBV2|TRBD2|TRBJ2-3
TGTGCCAGCATGGGACTAGCGGGAAGCGCAGATACGCAGTATTTT
CASMGLAGSADTQYF
>-|TRBV27|-|TRBJ2-2
TGTGCCAGCAGTTTAATGGGGAGCGGGGAGCTGTTTTTT
CASSLMGSGELFF
>-|TRBV18|-|TRBJ2-7
TGTGCCAGCTCACCAGGCCCGTCGGGGGAGCAGTACTTC
CASSPGPSGEQYF
>once|TRBV6-5|TRBD1|TRBJ1-6
TGTGCCAGCAGGACAGGGGTCTATAATTCACCCCTCCACTTT
CASRTGVYNSPLHF
>-|TRBV7-9|-|TRBJ1-2
TGTGCCAGCAGCGTACTCTCACAGGGTCGAGGCTACACCTTC
CASSVLSQGRGYTF
>-|TRBV6-1|-|TRBJ2-7
TGTGCCAGCACCCCAGGCGGGGCCGGCACCTACGAGCAGTACTTC
CASTPGGAGTYEQYF
>-|TRBV9|-|TRBJ1-1
TGTGCCAGCAGCGTAGGGGGCTCCGACACTGAAGCTTTCTTT
CASSVGGSDTEAFF
>-|TRBV14|TRBD2|TRBJ2-4
TGTGCCAGCAGCCAAGGGAAAGCGGGGGGCGCCCCGGCCAAAAACATTCAGTACTTC
CASSQGKAGGAPAKNIQYF
>-|TRBV19|-|TRBJ1-4
TGTGCCAGTAGTATACAGGGGACTAATGAAAAACTGTTTTTT
CASSIQGTNEKLFF
>-|TRBV13|-|TRBJ2-7
TGTGCCAGCAGCTTGCCTACTCCCGGCGGGTACGAGCAGTACTTC
CASSLPTPGGYEQYF
>-|TRBV18|-|TRBJ1-6
TGTGCCAGCTCCCCCGCGGAGGGTCTTGGTTCACCCCTCCACTTT
CASSPAEGLGSPLHF
>-|TRBV7-9|-|TRBJ1-2
TGTGCCAGCAGCCTCGGGACTGAGCTAAGCTATGGCTACACCTTC
CASSLGTELSYGYTF
>-|TRBV7-2|-|TRBJ1-5
TGTGCCAGCAGCTGGACGCAGGGGTCGTCAACCCAGCCCCAGCATTTT
CASSWTQGSSTQPQHF
>-|TRBV5-6|-|TRBJ1-4
TGTGCCAGCAGCTCTCTCGGGGATAATGAAAAACTGTTTTTT
CASSSLGDNEKLFF
>-|TRBV27|TRBD2|TRBJ2-7
TGTGCCACCACGGGGGGGAGAGGTCGCGAGCAGTACTTC
CATTGGRGREQYF
>-|TRBV11-2|-|TRBJ1-2
TGTGCCAGCAGCCGGGAGCTTAACTATGGCTACACCTTC
CASSRELNYGYTF
>-|TRBV5-1|TRBD2|TRBJ2-2
TGCGCCAGCAGCTTGACCCTAGCGGGACCGAACACCGGGGAGCTGTTTTTT
CASSLTLAGPNTGELFF
>-|TRBV19|TRBD2|TRBJ2-7
TGTGCCAGTAGTATAGCCCCGGGGGGTTTAGGAGCTGAGCAGTACTTC
CASSIAPGGLGAEQYF
>-|TRBV9|-|TRBJ2-3
TGTGCCAGCAGCCCCCACAGGTTAGAGACAGATACGCAGTATTTT
CASSPHRLETDTQYF
>-|TRBV5-1|-|TRBJ1-1
TGCGCCAGCAGCTTGGAAAGGACGACGGAAAGGGGCACTGAAGCTTTCTTT
CASSLERTTERGTEAFF
>-|TRBV2|-|TRBJ2-7
TGTGCCAGCAGTGAGGAGTACGAGCAGTACTTC
CASSEEYEQYF
>-|TRBV4-1|-|TRBJ2-7
TGCGCCAGCAGCCCCACAGGCGGCGAGCAGTACTTC
CASSPTGGEQYF
>-|TRBV6-1|-|TRBJ2-1
TGTGCCAGCAGGGACGGGGAGTCGAATGGCAATGAGCAGTTCTTC
CASRDGESNGNEQFF
>-|TRBV30|-|TRBJ2-1
TGTGCCTGGAGTGTCCCGACTAGGGTGATATACAATGAGCAGTTCTTC
CAWSVPTRVIYNEQFF
>-|TRBV27|TRBD1|TRBJ2-1
TGTGCCAGCAGTTTCCGGGACAGGCCCAACAATGAGCAGTTCTTC
CASSFRDRPNNEQFF
>-|TRBV7-2|-|TRBJ2-3
TGTGCCAGCAGCTTAGTTGGCGGCGGCGATACGCAGTATTTT
CASSLVGGGDTQYF
>-|TRBV6-1|-|TRBJ2-1
TGTGCCAGCACCCGGTGGGGGGAGACGCTCAATGAGCAGTTCTTC
CASTRWGETLNEQFF
>-|TRBV20-1|-|TRBJ2-7
TGCAGTGCTAGATCTGGACTCGAGCAGTACTTC
CSARSGLEQYF
>-|TRBV6-6|TRBD1|TRBJ2-3
TGTGCCAGCAGTTACTCCGGACAGGGTGGAGATACGCAGTATTTT
CASSYSGQGGDTQYF
>-|TRBV27|-|TRBJ2-7
TGTGCCAGCAGTACACCAGATCTCTACGAGCAGTACTTC
CASSTPDLYEQYF
>-|TRBV4-1|TRBD1|TRBJ2-3
TGCGCCAGCAGCCTAAAGATCGTAATAACCCAGACAGGGGGGAGCACAGATACGCAGTATTTT
CASSLKIVITQTGGSTDTQYF
>-|TRBV19|TRBD1|TRBJ1-3
TGTGCCAGTAGGCTCGACTCAACAGGGGCTGGAAACACCATATATTTT
CASRLDSTGAGNTIYF
>-|TRBV19|TRBD1|TRBJ2-7
TGTGCCAGTACCTCAGGGGGTTCCTACGAGCAGTACTTC
CASTSGGSYEQYF
>-|TRBV29-1|-|TRBJ2-5
TGCAGCGTTGAAGATGTAGTTGGAGAGACCCAGTACTTC
CSVEDVVGETQYF
>once|TRBV19|-|TRBJ1-5
TGTGCCAGTAGTATAACTTATCAGGGGACGCTTAGCAATCAGCCCCAGCATTTT
CASSITYQGTLSNQPQHF
>-|TRBV6-6|-|TRBJ2-7
TGTGCCAGCAGCTGGAGCGCTACCACGAGGGACGAGCAGTACTTC
CASSWSATTRDEQYF
>-|TRBV6-1|TRBD1|TRBJ1-4
TGTGCCAGCAGTGAAGAAAACGCAGGGGGCGGGTTTGTAAAACTGTTTTTT
CASSEENAGGGFVKLFF
>-|TRBV6-6|TRBD1|TRBJ1-5
TGTGCCAGTTACAGGGGTCATAGCAATCAGCCCCAGCATTTT
CASYRGHSNQPQHF
>-|TRBV6-1|TRBD1|TRBJ2-2
TGTGCCAGCTCAAGGACAGGGGGCGACACCGGGGAGCTGTTTTTT
CASSRTGGDTGELFF
>-|TRBV6-1|TRBD1|TRBJ2-5
TGTGCCAGCAGTGATCTGTTTTGGACAGGCCAGTACTTC
CASSDLFWTGQYF